This TCR beta chain was retrieved from a study of T cell responses to AZD1222 COVID-19 vaccine. Overall study findings and caveats: Dominant CD4 TCR responses targeted spike regions 160-218 and 743-854. Seropositive AZD1222 recipients at baseline numbered only six or seven. White British ancestry dominated among donors, who included more females, and clonal diversity was possibly underestimated. In the spike-specific TCR repertoire, nearly half reportedly target unmutated variant regions.

On this clone itself: As yet, its antigen is unknown.

The data were produced by immunoSEQ multiplex PCR, yet TCRdb's version contains in-frame clones alone and is incomplete. The sample records approximately 140,000 clones, approximately 93% being singletons. The CDR3 consists of 14 residues. V lost 3 bases and J 0 bases, leaving 7 bases between the germline ends. CDR1 and CDR2 from the germline V gene are KGHDR and SFDVKD. The TCR sequence derives from an adult in good health. The sequencing here drew on peripheral blood, taken on day 0 of MenACWY control vaccination. This rearrangement joins TRBV24-1 to TRBJ1-2; a possible D gene is TRBD1 (5 bases). CDR3 loop: CATSDRGTNYGYTF. For the CDR3, the DNA is TGTGCCACCAGTGATAGGGGCACTAACTATGGCTACACCTTC.